This TCR beta chain was sequenced in a study of CD8 T cells in ankylosing spondylitis. Whole-study findings and limits: Blood from ankylosing spondylitis patients appeared to carry a characteristic roughly 8-variant TCR beta motif. Matched ankylosing spondylitis synovial fluid reportedly contained a significantly enriched population of disease-linked clones. Some motif variants had been reported before (in reactive arthritis synovial fluid and blood).

This clonotype was seen repeatedly, ten times or more. What it binds is not known. Unmatched junction bases numbered 4, after V lost 0 bases and J lost 7 bases. Germline values: CDR1 LGHNA, CDR2 YSLEER. The CDR3 spans 15 residues. As the method for making TCR beta libraries, quantitative 5'-RACE with molecular barcodes was used. TCRdb reprocessed the 5' RACE reads via MiXCR and lists one record per CDR3 protein. Counted here are 450,000 to 550,000 distinct CDR3 sequences, approximately 5.3% occurring once; the ten biggest clones make up under 4.5%. V and J are TRBV4-3 and TRBJ2-1, with 9 bases aligning to TRBD2. The sequence was collected from a male donor with ankylosing spondylitis. The sequencing sample was made of blood, either unsorted or a sorted T cell fraction (not recorded which). The CDR3 nucleotides read TGCGCCAGCAGCCAAGATAGCGGGAGATGGAATGAGCAGTTCTTC. This sequence encodes CASSQDSGRWNEQFF.